Each of the 20 T cell receptor beta chains below was sequenced from the same sample in a study of long-term antiretroviral therapy in people with HIV. Survey level was the resolution at which the v3.0 immunoSEQ assay ran. Data came from immunoSEQ multiplex PCR; TCRdb stores just in-frame clones and leaves some out. This table holds about 25,000 clones, more than 65% found once. The specimen comprised unsorted PBMCs, sampled 0.5 years after starting antiretroviral therapy. Every receptor here comes from a woman between 35 and 50 years old with HIV.

The chain uses TRBV28 and TRBJ2-7; 12 bases match TRBD1. This CDR3 is 15 amino acids long. Germline CDR1 and CDR2: MDHEN and SYDVKM. V lost 6 bases, J lost 4 bases, and 7 bases stayed unmatched. The CDR3: CASSSSGQGAYEQYF. Written as DNA, the CDR3 is TGTGCCAGCAGCTCCTCGGGACAGGGGGCTTACGAGCAGTACTTC.

This clone was found a few times. J is TRBJ1-2 and V is TRBV4-3; a weak D match, TRBD1 (6 bases). Per the germline V gene, CDR1 is LGHNA and CDR2 is YSLEER. The CDR3 loop spans 15 amino acids. Between the trimmed V and J ends, which lost 0 bases and 2 bases, there was a span of 10 bases. CDR3: CASSQDLGQNYGYTF. As DNA, the CDR3 is TGCGCCAGCAGCCAAGATCTAGGACAGAACTATGGCTACACCTTC.

V gene TRBV28 combines with J gene TRBJ2-4; D is possibly TRBD2 (7 bases). Germline V CDR1 and CDR2: MDHEN, SYDVKM. The CDR3 is made up of 15 amino acids. Trimming removed 5 bases at V and 8 bases at J, with 19 bases between. The CDR3 spells CASSPTGGGSDIQYF. Written as DNA, the CDR3 is TGTGCCAGCAGTCCAACCGGCGGGGGCTCGGACATTCAGTACTTC.

V and J are TRBV30 and TRBJ2-5; D is tentatively TRBD1 or TRBD2 (5 bases each). V was clipped by 7 bases and J by 5 bases, with 17 bases between them. CDR1 GTSNPN and CDR2 SVGIG come from the germline V gene (reference sequence). There are 13 residues in the CDR3. As DNA, the CDR3 is TGTGCCTTTACTGGGGGTGCCGGGGAGACCCAGTACTTC. It is translated as CAFTGGAGETQYF.

This clone has a handful of counts. This rearrangement joins TRBV6-1 to TRBJ2-7, with a weak D call TRBD1 (6 bases). The CDR3 is made up of 15 amino acids. CDR1 and CDR2 (germline): MNHNS, SASEGT. V lost 6 bases, J lost 4 bases, and 19 bases lay in between. The CDR3 nucleotides read TGTGCCAGCAGGCAGGGGCCGATGACGACGTACGAGCAGTACTTC. The encoded protein is CASRQGPMTTYEQYF.

The chain recombines TRBV5-8 with TRBJ2-1; D might be TRBD2 (6 bases). The CDR3 length is 16 residues. In germline, CDR1 is SGHTS, CDR2 YDEGEE. Trimming took off 2 bases at V and 3 bases at J, with 15 bases between the two ends. CDR3 sequence (DNA): TGTGCCAGCAGCTTATATGGGCGGGGATACTACAATGAGCAGTTCTTC. This codes for CASSLYGRGYYNEQFF.

The chain carries TRBV7-9 and TRBJ1-1; TRBD1 might be the D (6 bases). The CDR3 spans 15 residues. CDR1 and CDR2 from the germline V gene are SEHNR and FQNEAQ (reference sequence). V was cut by 4 bases and J by 1 base, with 13 bases left in between. Written as DNA, the CDR3 is TGTGCCAGCAGCTCCTCGGGACACTGGAACACTGAAGCTTTCTTT. It codes for CASSSSGHWNTEAFF.

The rearrangement uses TRBV28 and TRBJ2-5; D is perhaps TRBD1 (6 bases). Trimming left V 7 bases short and J 4 bases short, with 13 bases between. Germline V gene data show CDR1 as MDHEN and CDR2 as SYDVKM. The CDR3 has 13 residues. The CDR3 DNA reads as TGTGCCAGCACCCAGGGGTTTGGAGAGACCCAGTACTTC. Its translation is CASTQGFGETQYF.

CDR3 in DNA: TGTGCCACCAGCGGGGGAGACAGGGTCCAAGAGACCCAGTACTTC. Translated, it gives CATSGGDRVQETQYF. This sequence joins TRBV15 and TRBJ2-5, with 7 bases fitting TRBD1. The germline CDR1 and CDR2 sequences are LNHNV and YYDKDF (reference sequence). The V gene end was trimmed by 5 bases and the J gene end by 1 base; junction bases not matched to a gene: 7. The length of the CDR3 is 15 residues.

This clone was recorded a few times. The chain uses TRBV9 and TRBJ2-7, with a tentative D call TRBD1 (6 bases). Trimming pared 3 bases from V and 5 bases from J, leaving 6 bases between. CDR3 length: 11 residues. Germline lookup yields CDR1 SGDLS and CDR2 YYNGEE. The CDR3 spells CASSEGDEQYF. As DNA, the CDR3 is TGTGCCAGCAGCGAGGGGGACGAGCAGTACTTC. The full variable domain, in which reference TRBV9 and TRBJ2-7 provide the parts outside the CDR3, is DSGVTQTPKHLITATGQRVTLRCSPRSGDLSVYWYQQSLDQGLQFLIQYYNGEERAKGNILERFSAQQFPDLHSELNLSSLELGDSALYFCASSEGDEQYFGPGTRLTVT.

In this sample, this clone turned up a few times. The chain recombines TRBV5-4 with TRBJ2-3; 8 nucleotides line up with TRBD2. The CDR3 is 14 amino acids. CDR1 SGHNT and CDR2 YYREEE come from the germline V gene (reference sequence). The J segment lost 1 base and the V segment lost 2 bases, leaving 0 bases of the junction unmatched. CDR3 sequence: CASSFSGGTDTQYF. The DNA for the CDR3 is TGTGCCAGCAGCTTTAGCGGGGGCACAGATACGCAGTATTTT.

The CDR3 region has the DNA TGTGCCAGCAGCACAGGGGCCTATAATTCACCCCTCCACTTT. Amino acids: CASSTGAYNSPLHF. The V call is TRBV7-3, the J call TRBJ1-6; 7 bases fit TRBD1. The CDR3 runs 14 residues. Germline CDR1 and CDR2: SGHTA and FQGTGA. V dropped 5 bases and J dropped 2; count of bases not matched to a gene: 0.

The V gene is TRBV5-6, the J gene TRBJ2-2; 13 nucleotides match TRBD2. The junction had 2 bases not matched to a gene; V was cut back by 1 base and J by 5 bases. CDR1 is SGHDT, CDR2 YYEEEE, per germline. This CDR3 has 16 amino acids. The DNA for the CDR3 is TGTGCCAGCAGCTTGTGGACTAGCGGGGGAACCGGGGAGCTGTTTTTT. Translation: CASSLWTSGGTGELFF.

This chain joins TRBV9 and TRBJ2-7; unclear D gene. The CDR3 runs to 15 residues. Looked up from germline, CDR1 is SGDLS and CDR2 is YYNGEE. Trimming removed 0 bases at V and 1 base at J, with 11 bases between. The CDR3 nucleotides are TGTGCCAGCAGCGTAGTTGCGAGCTTTTCCTACGAGCAGTACTTC. Protein product: CASSVVASFSYEQYF.

The rearrangement joins TRBV10-1 to TRBJ1-5, with D possibly TRBD1 on 6 matching bases. The CDR3 runs to 12 residues. Trimming removed 3 bases at V and 6 bases at J, with 6 bases between. Germline-derived CDR1 and CDR2 are WNHNN and SYGVQD (reference sequence). CDR3 loop: CASSEQGQPQHF. The CDR3 coding sequence is TGCGCCAGCAGTGAACAGGGTCAGCCCCAGCATTTT.

The V call is TRBV15, the J call TRBJ1-1, with 7 bases lining up with TRBD1. This CDR3 region has 17 residues. Germline V CDR1 and CDR2: LNHNV, YYDKDF (reference sequence). The V segment lost 3 bases and the J segment 3 bases; nucleotides outside the gene matches: 13. CDR3 sequence: CATSSDRASESDTEAFF. The DNA of the CDR3 is TGTGCCACCAGCAGCGACAGGGCGTCTGAGAGCGACACTGAAGCTTTCTTT.

The chain employs TRBV9 and TRBJ1-5; 7 bases are shared with TRBD1. V dropped 3 bases and J dropped 7; count of bases not matched to a gene: 10. Germline V gene data show CDR1 as SGDLS and CDR2 as YYNGEE. The CDR3 spans 15 residues. The DNA of the CDR3 is TGTGCCAGCAGCGCGACAGGGTCTGCGGAGCAGCCCCAGCATTTT. This translates into CASSATGSAEQPQHF.

The chain joins TRBV5-8 to TRBJ2-3; 8 bases map to TRBD2. The CDR3 length is 15 residues. Germline trimming cut 5 bases from V and 2 bases from J; bases unmatched to any gene: 7. Germline CDR1 and CDR2: SGHTS and YDEGEE. This chain's CDR3 is CASRPERGHTDTQYF. In DNA, the CDR3 is TGTGCCAGCAGACCCGAGCGGGGGCACACAGATACGCAGTATTTT.

The chain recombines TRBV4-2 with TRBJ1-3, with 7 bases that match TRBD1. CDR3 length equals 15 residues. Unmatched junction bases numbered 2, after V lost 3 bases and J lost 0 bases. Looked up from germline, CDR1 is LGHNA and CDR2 is YNFKEQ. CDR3 residues: CASSQAGGSGNTIYF. In DNA, the CDR3 is TGTGCCAGCAGCCAGGCAGGGGGCTCTGGAAACACCATATATTTT.

The chain uses TRBV18 and TRBJ1-3, with D unresolved. The V gene lost 3 bases and the J gene lost 0 bases, with 15 bases spanning the gap. This CDR3 is 17 amino acids long. Germline loops: CDR1 KGHSH, CDR2 LQKENI. CDR3 sequence (DNA): TGTGCCAGCTCACCGGTCGACGGACTGAGCTCTGGAAACACCATATATTTT. Its translation: CASSPVDGLSSGNTIYF.